The present entry profiles one T cell receptor (beta chain) with its context. No antigen is known for it. Base quality data are lacking; no much larger clone is found one base away. The cohort consisted of approximately 690 healthy bone marrow donors. At the time of sampling, every cohort member was nominally healthy, though immune exposures that went unrecorded were likely present. The donor was CMV seronegative and belonged to the group of 380 or so seronegative cohort members. A peripheral blood sample was collected from each donor, and TCR beta sequencing was performed on peripheral blood mononuclear cells. Genomic DNA extraction from the blood cell samples was performed with the Qiagen DNeasy Blood Extraction Kit. This record comes from a study of cytomegalovirus exposure and HLA in healthy donors (dated by TCRdb to about 2017). Describing the broader study: An earlier analysis of about 560 of the donors reported 250 to 300 Gb of sequence data and 95 million to 130 million unique TCR beta sequences obtained from approximately 180 million T cells. Approximately 310 gigabases of sequencing data and 75 million to 85 million unique TCR sequences made up an early release that covered about 640 HLA-typed donors. Among the roughly 400 genotyped donors, approximately 76% belonged to the genetic ancestry cluster associated with self-reported Caucasian donors. The study aimed to test whether signatures of past pathogen exposure could be identified by cataloging public T cell receptors. Using immunosequencing, the study profiled T cell repertoires from fewer than 850 subjects and related those repertoires to cytomegalovirus serostatus. Along with the roughly 700-subject first cohort, a separate validation cohort of approximately 110 different subjects was used. High-throughput TCR immunosequencing, statistical association of individual TCRs with disease status, and machine learning were combined to predict cytomegalovirus infection status. In a later analysis, previously published TCR beta repertoires from some 640 donors were re-analyzed and high-resolution HLA genotyping was added so that TCR occurrence patterns could be studied. In the later analysis, no new phenotypic data were used to find candidate immune exposures; instead, reliance was placed on TCR beta sequences and their occurrence across donors. To decide whether each TCR beta V gene segment behaved as functional or pseudogenic, an earlier analysis of fewer than 750 of the donors relied on high-throughput TCR beta sequencing. Donor age, sex, ethnicity and CMV serostatus were compiled together with the repertoire data. In a later genetic analysis, genome-wide SNP genotypes for about three fifths of the 666 donors were used, and that subset was treated as a discovery cohort. Every discovery cohort repertoire had been produced on one sequencing platform. HLA typing covered class I and class II loci at four-digit resolution. Typing coverage varied by locus: about 629-630 donors for A, B, C, DRB1 and DQB1; roughly 520 for DQA1; approximately 610 for DPA1; about 450 for DPB1. About 5 DR-DQ haplotypes were handled as single units for association and clustering, since linkage in the cohort was strong. Across some 400 genotyped donors of the cohort, an average of about 200,000 unique TCR beta nucleotide sequences per donor were sequenced, and around 19% of those sequences were non-productive.

CDR1 and CDR2, per the germline V gene (reference sequence), are MNHEY and SMNVEV. From its cysteine to its phenylalanine, the CDR3 spans 16 amino acids. Only CDR3 DNA remains: 48 bases, in frame from the first base. The V and J ends are trimmed by 5 bases and 2 bases, leaving 16 bases between them. Library generation was performed with the immunoSEQ multiplex PCR assay. A mixture of 60 forward primers for TCR Vbeta segments and 13 reverse primers for TCR Jbeta segments was used in the multiplex PCR. A multiplex PCR assay on genomic DNA amplified the CDR3 region of rearranged TCR beta genes. On the Illumina HiSeq System, the amplified TCR beta libraries were sequenced as 87-base-pair reads. Processing in the source paper ran as follows. A later analysis tallied 75 million to 85 million unique TCR beta chains across the roughly 610 repertoires, and approximately 12 million of those chains were shared by two or more donors. To remove PCR and sequencing errors, raw reads were error-corrected and collapsed into unique sequences using a nearest-neighbor algorithm that merged closely related sequences. To assign V, D and J gene segments, CDR3 sequences were aligned to IMGT reference sequences. For a sequence to be retained, a match of at least six nucleotides was required to both a V gene segment and a J gene segment. A rearrangement was called productive if the CDR3 had no stop codons and remained in frame with V and J, and every other rearrangement was called non-productive. Following IMGT convention, CDR3 was defined as the stretch from the second conserved V-encoded cysteine to the conserved J-encoded phenylalanine. In an earlier analysis of around 540 of the donors, sequences lacking an unambiguous match to a single V gene segment were excluded. An earlier analysis of 500 to 700 of the donors classified V segments as functional when productive rearrangements were above 56.7% and as segregating when the standard deviation between donors was above 5%. A statistical classification framework was built for diagnosing cytomegalovirus status from the catalog of TCR beta chain sequences. In a later analysis, V and J genes were assigned by comparing TCR nucleotide sequences against IMGT/GENE-DB human TR gene sequences. Using the TCRdist pipeline, a later analysis assigned CDR3 sequences along with most-parsimonious VDJ recombination scenarios. In a later analysis, each TCR beta chain was defined by its CDR3 amino acid sequence together with its V-gene family, and reads lacking a unique V-gene family were excluded. A later analysis removed several hundred highly shared, low-generation-probability nucleotide sequences to deal with suspected cross-contamination and a sequencing artifact. In a later analysis, a clonal expansion index was calculated for each public chain from normalized within-repertoire ranks of inferred template counts. In a later analysis, generation probabilities were computed using a VDJ recombination model fitted to out-of-frame rearrangements, and the results were checked against IGoR. Hypergeometric tests were used in a later analysis to score TCR-TCR, TCR-HLA and TCR-CMV co-occurrence, with a repertoire-size bias correction applied to the TCR pairs. A later analysis estimated false discovery rates by permuting HLA or CMV assignments 20 times. In a later analysis, co-occurring TCRs were grouped using DBSCAN, and TCRdist sequence similarity was added for clustering within HLA-allele-positive subsets. Repertoires with fewer than 30,000 or more than 120,000 public chains were left out of co-occurrence clustering, as were four to six repertoires with anomalous nucleotide sharing. As stored in TCRdb, this immuneACCESS dataset retains in-frame rearrangements with V and J assigned. A fraction of the clones does not appear; measured against another copy, unresolved V genes explain less than half of the discrepancy, and the remainder lacks a known reason. The V and J calls and clone size come from that table; D and trimming were worked out from the DNA. The table for this sample lists 150,000 to 200,000 clones; 68% of them were counted only once. Over 1.2% of the sample lies in the top ten.

What the work shows at the level of the full study, not this receptor alone: A group of highly shared sequence variants was considered likely to be a technical artifact of the sequencing pipeline. In a later genetic analysis, fewer N-insertions in productive TCRs were reported among donors in an Asian-associated ancestry cluster than the roughly 640-donor mean. It was suggested by the authors that the approach could potentially be generalized to other disease states and immunological phenotypes. Strong co-occurrence of HLA alleles, especially DR and DQ, made assigning TCR associations to individual alleles difficult. The classifier was reported to diagnose cytomegalovirus status with high specificity and sensitivity in both the original cohort and the validation cohort. Because counts were too low, more than 15 rarely observed V segments, including chromosome 9 orphons, were excluded from the earlier analysis of several hundred of the donors. Immune exposure information for the cohort was limited to CMV serostatus. Only TCR beta chains were sequenced in this cohort, and the absence of alpha or paired-chain data limited detectable features. V-gene and J-gene trimming of TCR beta chains was associated with a missense DCLRE1C variant in a later genetic analysis, and the association was replicated in an independent cohort. HLA typing was unavailable for some donors at each locus, so association tests used only the typed subset. Linkage disequilibrium might explain the correlated functional status among segregating V segments, but an unknown experimental factor could not be ruled out. The 87-base-pair reads could not distinguish some IMGT-functional V segments, including TRBV6-2 and TRBV6-3, so those segments were excluded. A few of the identified cytomegalovirus-associated TCR beta chains were confirmed in vitro to be specific for cytomegalovirus antigens. In a later analysis, HLA-associated TCR beta chains showed more clonal expansion and lower generation probabilities than non-associated chains that were equally common. In an earlier analysis of approximately 600 of the donors, most TCR beta V segments were observed in productive rearrangements about 90% or about 30% of the time, broadly matching IMGT annotations. In a later analysis, TCR association rates were found to vary across HLA loci, with the most associated TCRs seen for DRB1 alleles and the fewest for HLA-C alleles. A further reported finding was that TCR beta sequences accurately predicted the HLA-A and HLA-B alleles for most subjects in the first cohort. Presence/absence analyses assumed roughly uniform sequencing depth across donors, an assumption that may not hold. A total of 150 to 200 TCR beta chains were listed by the study as associated with cytomegalovirus. Most TCR sequences were seen in very few donors, while some public TCRs were found in many individuals. A later analysis reported that several top co-occurrence clusters appeared linked to parvovirus B19, influenza, CMV and Epstein-Barr virus. According to a later analysis, most CMV-associated TCR beta chains appeared to be HLA-restricted, and the HLA associations seemed to be driven largely by CMV exposure. In a later analysis, about 17,000 TCR beta sequences were associated with specific HLA alleles at a false discovery rate of 0.05.

The receptor was isolated from a man aged 45-65 years in good health and CMV-seronegative. Recombination connected TRBV27 to TRBJ1-5; the best D guess is TRBD1, with 6 bases matching. Input material: PBMCs. The CDR3 loop reads CASSKITGKGNQPQHF. The sequenced DNA is TGTGCCAGCAGTAAGATTACAGGGAAGGGCAATCAGCCCCAGCATTTT.